The 6 T cell receptor beta chains given below trace back to one sample, sequenced in a study of B cell selection in AIRE deficiency. The regulatory T cell sort gate was CD4+CD25hiCD127low/negative. Here immunoSEQ multiplex PCR was the method, and the copy in TCRdb shows in-frame clones only, minus some. The repertoire holds tens of thousands of clones, with nearly 95% as singletons. The specimen was CD4+CD25+ Tregs sorted from PBMCs. These receptors were collected from a human donor in good health.

The chain couples TRBV28 to TRBJ2-1; either TRBD1 or TRBD2 may fit D (6 bases each). This CDR3 is built from 16 residues. Germline loops: CDR1 MDHEN, CDR2 SYDVKM. V lost 5 bases and J lost 0, with 14 bases in between. The CDR3 bases are TGTGCCAGCAGTGCCCCGGGGGCCAGCTCCTACAATGAGCAGTTCTTC. Its protein is CASSAPGASSYNEQFF.

The chain is built from TRBV19 and TRBJ1-3; D is uncertain. V lost 3 bases and J 0 bases, leaving 6 bases between the germline ends. The CDR3 covers 14 residues. Germline CDR1 and CDR2: LNHDA and SQIVND (reference sequence). The CDR3 reads CASSMRSSGNTIYF. The DNA for the CDR3 is TGTGCCAGTAGTATGCGGAGCTCTGGAAACACCATATATTTT.

This chain uses TRBV6-5 with TRBJ1-2; D might be TRBD1 (6 bases). Trimming pared 6 bases from V and 3 bases from J, leaving 14 bases between. Germline loops: CDR1 MNHEY, CDR2 SVGAGI. This CDR3 has 14 amino acids. Here the CDR3 DNA reads TGTGCCAGCAGCCCCTACAGGGCACACTATGGCTACACCTTC. This translates into CASSPYRAHYGYTF.

V and J are TRBV5-4 and TRBJ2-1; D not resolved. Germline CDR1 is SGHNT and CDR2 is YYREEE (reference sequence). The V end was cut by 4 bases, the J end by 4 bases, with 12 bases between. This CDR3 has 14 residues. The CDR3 DNA follows: TGTGCCAGCAGCCCCGGCTCTTTTTACAATGAGCAGTTCTTC. Residues: CASSPGSFYNEQFF.

V gene TRBV28 combines with J gene TRBJ2-3, with D tentatively TRBD2 (7 bases). With 3 bases removed from V and 3 bases from J, the gap between germline ends came to 13 bases. The CDR3 loop spans 15 amino acids. CDR1 and CDR2 from the germline V gene are MDHEN and SYDVKM. CDR3: CASSFGGALTDTQYF. The CDR3 DNA sequence: TGTGCCAGCAGTTTTGGGGGGGCGTTGACAGATACGCAGTATTTT.

The V gene is TRBV19, the J gene TRBJ1-5; 7 bases map to TRBD1. Germline CDR1 reads LNHDA; CDR2 reads SQIVND (reference sequence). CDR3 length equals 15 residues. J lost 7 bases, V lost 5 bases, and 11 bases had no gene match. The CDR3 nucleotides are TGTGCCAGTAGTCCACGACAGGGCCTTGGCCAGCCCCAGCATTTT. Encoded protein: CASSPRQGLGQPQHF.